Listed below are T cell receptor beta chains from one sample, sequenced in a study of T-cell memory formation after mild COVID-19. In TCRdb, the 5' RACE reads were re-called with MiXCR into one record per CDR3 protein. The sample has some 200,000 distinct CDR3 sequences; roughly 23% are singletons. Sequencing input: PBMCs or a T cell subset sorted from them (not recorded which). The receptors were gathered from an adult woman who had mild COVID-19 (a few samples of this study predate the infection). Cell type and time point are not known. CDR3s include the opening cysteine and the closing phenylalanine or tryptophan. The D gene is left open where the match is weak. Size is omitted from some rows. Given values are once, few, many or a class for expanded clones.

size	V	J	D	DNA	CDR3
few	TRBV10-3	TRBJ2-3	-	TGTGCCATCAGTGAGCCATCTAGCGTCGCTCAGACAGATACGCAGTATTTT	CAISEPSSVAQTDTQYF
few	TRBV3-1	TRBJ2-1	-	TGTGCCAGCAGCCCCCAAGGGGGGGCCCTTTTTTATGAGCAGTTCTTC	CASSPQGGALFYEQFF
few	TRBV7-9	TRBJ2-7	TRBD2	TGTGCCAGCAGCGACGGACTAGCCTACGAGCAGTACTTC	CASSDGLAYEQYF
-	TRBV24-1	TRBJ1-1	-	TGTGCCACCAGGGCCTGGAACACTGAAGCTTTCTTT	CATRAWNTEAFF
few	TRBV12-3/TRBV12-4	TRBJ2-2	-	TGTGCCAGCAGTTTCCCGAGGGAGATCAACGAGGAGCTGTTTTTT	CASSFPREINEELFF
-	TRBV29-1	TRBJ2-1	TRBD2	TGCAGCGTTGAGGGGTCTAGCGGGGGGGCCTCATCCTACAATGAGCAGTTCTTC	CSVEGSSGGASSYNEQFF
few	TRBV12-3/TRBV12-4	TRBJ2-7	TRBD2	TGTGCCAGCAGCCCCGGGACTACCGCCTACGAGCAGTACTTC	CASSPGTTAYEQYF
-	TRBV24-1	TRBJ2-3	TRBD2	TGTGCCACCAGTGAGTGGGGAGGGTCAGATACGCAGTATTTT	CATSEWGGSDTQYF
few	TRBV7-9	TRBJ2-1	TRBD2	TGTGCCAGCAGCTTCTGGTCCGGAGGACTAGTCGGGAATGAGCAGTTCTTC	CASSFWSGGLVGNEQFF
-	TRBV4-1	TRBJ1-2	-	TGCGCCAGCAGCCAAGATCTCATCGGCGCAGGACATGGCTACACCTTC	CASSQDLIGAGHGYTF
-	TRBV18	TRBJ2-1	-	TGTGCCAGCTCACCAACTGACAAATACAATGAGCAGTTCTTC	CASSPTDKYNEQFF
-	TRBV7-9	TRBJ2-7	-	TGTGCCAGCAGCTTAGCGGGGCCCCTTTACGAGCAGTACTTC	CASSLAGPLYEQYF
-	TRBV4-3	TRBJ2-7	-	TGCGCCAGCAGCCAAGATTCCTATGGAGGGGGCTACGAGCAGTACTTC	CASSQDSYGGGYEQYF
many	TRBV4-3	TRBJ2-1	-	TGCGCCAGCAGCCAAGACGGGGGCAGGGGAGGCAATGAGCAGTTCTTC	CASSQDGGRGGNEQFF
-	TRBV4-1	TRBJ2-7	-	TGCGCCAGCAGCCAAAGTGAGACAGCAGCCTACGAGCAGTACTTC	CASSQSETAAYEQYF
-	TRBV5-6	TRBJ2-7	TRBD1	TGTGCCAGCAGATTTAACAGGGGGGCCTCTGTCCAGCAGTACTTC	CASRFNRGASVQQYF
many	TRBV6-1	TRBJ2-7	TRBD2	TGTGCCAGCAGTGAAGGCCTAGCGGGAGGTTACGAGCAGTACTTC	CASSEGLAGGYEQYF
-	TRBV6-5	TRBJ2-1	-	TGTGCCAGCAGTTACTCCGGGACCACCAATGAGCAGTTCTTC	CASSYSGTTNEQFF
-	TRBV3-1	TRBJ1-3	-	TGTGCCAGCAGCCAAGACAGCAGCTCTGGAAACACCATATATTTT	CASSQDSSSGNTIYF
few	TRBV12-3/TRBV12-4	TRBJ1-4	-	TGTGCCAGCAGTTGGGAGGGCCCAACTAATGAAAAACTGTTTTTT	CASSWEGPTNEKLFF